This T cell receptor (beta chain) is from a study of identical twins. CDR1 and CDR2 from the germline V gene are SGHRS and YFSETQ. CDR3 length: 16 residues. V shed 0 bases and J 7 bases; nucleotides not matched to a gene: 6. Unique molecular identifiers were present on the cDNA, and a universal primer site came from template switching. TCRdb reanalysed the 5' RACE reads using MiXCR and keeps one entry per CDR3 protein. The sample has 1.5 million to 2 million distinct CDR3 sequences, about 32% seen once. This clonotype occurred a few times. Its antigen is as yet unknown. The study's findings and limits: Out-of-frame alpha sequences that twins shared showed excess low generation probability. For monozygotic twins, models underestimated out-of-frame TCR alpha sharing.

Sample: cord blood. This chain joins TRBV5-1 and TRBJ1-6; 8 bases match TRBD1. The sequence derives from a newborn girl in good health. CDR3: CASSLVARGQNSPLHF. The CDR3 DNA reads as TGCGCCAGCAGCTTGGTGGCCAGGGGGCAAAATTCACCCCTCCACTTT.